One sample yielded the 28 T cell receptor beta chains listed below, sequenced in a study of T cells after posttransplantation cyclophosphamide. Measured with immunoSEQ multiplex PCR; TCRdb has only the in-frame clones, and not every one. The sample holds roughly 42,000 clones, and no clone turns up only once. The sample was PBMCs. The receptors stem from a woman aged 50 to 60 in good health and a related stem cell transplant donor.

In this sample, this clone turned up many times. V usage is TRBV11-2 and J usage is TRBJ1-2; 8 nucleotides match TRBD1. This CDR3 region has 14 residues. The germline gives CDR1 SGHAT, CDR2 FQNNGV. V was pared by 1 base and J by 4 bases, with 2 bases of the junction left unmatched. Here the CDR3 DNA reads TGTGCCAGCAGCTTAGTCGGGACAGGCTATGGCTACACCTTC. It specifies CASSLVGTGYGYTF.

In this sample, this clone turned up a few times. CDR3 bases: TGTGCCAGCAGCGTTAGGAGGCAGGACTATGGCTACACCTTC. This gives the protein CASSVRRQDYGYTF. The gene calls are TRBV7-2 and TRBJ1-2; D uncertain. V dropped 5 bases and J dropped 3 bases, with 13 bases sitting between them. The germline V gene encodes CDR1 SGHTA and CDR2 FQGNSA. The CDR3 is 14 residues long.

This clone was seen at least ten times. This sequence joins TRBV7-9 and TRBJ2-7; TRBD1 aligns across 7 bases. J gave up 6 bases and V 1 base, and 9 bases lay outside the gene matches. Germline CDR1 is SEHNR and CDR2 is FQNEAQ (reference sequence). The CDR3 spans 15 residues. The DNA for the CDR3 is TGTGCCAGCAGCTTAGAGACAGGGTGGGCAAGCGAGCAGTACTTC. This encodes CASSLETGWASEQYF. The full variable domain, with the rest looked up from reference TRBV7-9 and TRBJ2-7, is DTGVSQNPRHKITKRGQNVTFRCDPISEHNRLYWYRQTLGQGPEFLTYFQNEAQLEKSRLLSDRFSAERPKGSFSTLEIQRTEQGDSAMYLCASSLETGWASEQYFGPGTRLTVT.

This clone was seen at least ten times. The rearrangement uses TRBV11-3 and TRBJ2-1, with TRBD2 matching 9 bases. This CDR3 spans 17 amino acids. After removal of 1 base from V and 8 bases from J, the junction contained 12 bases not matched to a gene. CDR1 and CDR2 from the germline V gene are SGHNT and YENEEA. The CDR3 coding sequence is TGTGCCAGCAGCTTAGCTTCTGGTGCGGGGGGGATTGATGAGCAGTTCTTC. This gives the protein CASSLASGAGGIDEQFF.

In its sample, this clone was seen many times. A read error may produce the germline difference seen at one junction end. This chain joins TRBV30 and TRBJ2-5, with TRBD1 as a possible D gene (5 bases). Germline values: CDR1 GTSNPN, CDR2 SVGIG (reference sequence). The CDR3 runs 12 residues. This chain's CDR3 is CAWNRFQATQYF. The CDR3 bases are TGTGCCTGGAACAGGTTCCAAGCGACCCAGTACTTC.

The rearrangement links TRBV4-2 to TRBJ2-5, with 9 bases that match TRBD1. Germline assignment: CDR1 LGHNA and CDR2 YNFKEQ. The V segment lost 1 base and the J segment 11 bases; nucleotides outside the gene matches: 8. This CDR3 has 14 amino acids. The CDR3, as DNA: TGTGCCAGCAGCCAAGGGACAGGGGAACGGGAGCAGTACTTC. Amino acids: CASSQGTGEREQYF.

The table lists this clone with many counts. The CDR3 is CASSPPTTVGELFF. CDR3 sequence (DNA): TGTGCCAGCTCACCACCGACTACGGTCGGGGAGCTGTTTTTT. This chain joins TRBV18 and TRBJ2-2, with D tentatively TRBD2 (5 bases). Trimming took 0 bases from V and 7 from J, leaving 9 bases between them. The CDR3 contains 14 residues. Germline CDR1 is KGHSH and CDR2 is LQKENI.

This clone was seen ten or more times. This chain joins TRBV7-9 and TRBJ1-1, with 7 bases identical to TRBD1. Germline loops: CDR1 SEHNR, CDR2 FQNEAQ (reference sequence). CDR3 size: 16 residues. The V gene end was trimmed by 0 bases and the J gene end by 0 bases; junction bases not matched to a gene: 4. CDR3 sequence (DNA): TGTGCCAGCAGCTTAGCGCAGGGGGTCGTGAACACTGAAGCTTTCTTT. Translation gives CASSLAQGVVNTEAFF.

This clone has at least ten counts. CDR3 sequence reads: CASSRQGAYPYEQYF. The DNA of the CDR3 is TGTGCCAGCAGCCGACAGGGGGCTTATCCCTACGAGCAGTACTTC. This chain uses TRBV7-8 with TRBJ2-7, with TRBD1 matching 10 bases. CDR1 is SGHVS and CDR2 is FQNEAQ in the germline V gene. The CDR3 is 15 residues long. With V trimmed by 5 bases and J by 2 bases, 6 bases remained unmatched.

Ten or more counts support this clone. This chain links TRBV10-1 with TRBJ2-2, with 10 bases that match TRBD1. This CDR3 contains 18 residues. V lost 4 bases, J lost 3 bases, and 11 bases stayed unmatched. Per germline, CDR1 WNHNN and CDR2 SYGVQD (reference sequence). CDR3 protein: CASSGHPWDRGHTGELFF. CDR3 nucleotide sequence: TGCGCCAGCAGTGGACACCCCTGGGACAGGGGACACACCGGGGAGCTGTTTTTT.

In its sample, this clone was seen many times. V gene TRBV30 combines with J gene TRBJ1-1; 8 positions match TRBD1. Trimming took 0 bases from V and 2 from J; bases not matched to a gene: 8. Germline loops: CDR1 GTSNPN, CDR2 SVGIG (reference sequence). The CDR3 length is 16 residues. The CDR3 DNA reads as TGTGCCTGGAGTGTATGGTCAGGGGGCGTCAACACTGAAGCTTTCTTT. It translates to CAWSVWSGGVNTEAFF.

This clone was counted a few times. The chain joins TRBV2 to TRBJ2-3, with 14 bases lining up with TRBD2. The CDR3 sequence is 17 residues long. V gave up 2 bases and J gave up 5 bases; unmatched junction bases: 6. Per the germline V gene, CDR1 is SNHLY and CDR2 is FYNNEI. The CDR3 sequence: CASSEQRLAGGRDTQYF. The CDR3 coding sequence is TGTGCCAGCAGTGAACAACGACTAGCGGGGGGGAGAGATACGCAGTATTTT.

This clone has at least ten counts. As DNA, the CDR3 is TGCGCCAGCAGTGACGAGGTATTTAATTCACCCCTCCACTTT. Its translation: CASSDEVFNSPLHF. J is TRBJ1-6 and V is TRBV10-1; unclear D gene. CDR1 is WNHNN, CDR2 SYGVQD, per germline (reference sequence). V gave up 3 bases and J gave up 6 bases, with 9 bases separating them. The length of the CDR3 is 14 residues.

In this sample, this clone turned up many times. The chain recombines TRBV7-2 with TRBJ1-2; 9 positions agree with TRBD1. The germline V gene has CDR1 SGHTA and CDR2 FQGNSA. The CDR3 is 14 residues long. The junction had 8 bases not matched to a gene; V was cut back by 5 bases and J by 7 bases. The DNA of the CDR3 is TGTGCCAGCAGCCTCCGGGACAGGGACATTGGCTACACCTTC. It yields the protein CASSLRDRDIGYTF. Drawing the rest from reference TRBV7-2 and TRBJ1-2, the complete variable domain is GAGVSQSPSNKVTEKGKDVELRCDPISGHTALYWYRQSLGQGLEFLIYFQGNSAPDKSGLPSDRFSAERTGGSVSTLTIQRTQQEDSAVYLCASSLRDRDIGYTFGSGTRLTVV.

V is TRBV28 and J is TRBJ2-4; D gene uncertain. Trimming stripped 6 bases from V and 0 bases from J, with 12 bases between. Germline V gives CDR1 MDHEN, CDR2 SYDVKM. This CDR3 is built from 15 residues. For the CDR3, the DNA is TGTGCCAGCAGCGTCGTTCGACTAGCCAAAAACATTCAGTACTTC. Protein sequence: CASSVVRLAKNIQYF.

This clone was counted at least ten times. This chain joins TRBV5-1 and TRBJ2-7; TRBD2 matches at 12 bases. Trimming at V came to 2 bases and at J to 3 bases, leaving 6 bases not matched to a gene. The CDR3 is 16 amino acids. Germline assignment: CDR1 SGHRS and CDR2 YFSETQ. In DNA, the CDR3 is TGCGCCAGCAGCTTAACTAGCGGGGGGAATTACTACGAGCAGTACTTC. The encoded protein is CASSLTSGGNYYEQYF.

This clone was seen ten or more times. The chain recombines TRBV28 with TRBJ2-2; unclear D gene. This CDR3 is built from 14 residues. V lost 10 bases and J 5 bases, leaving 17 bases between the germline ends. Germline loops: CDR1 MDHEN, CDR2 SYDVKM. The CDR3 sequence: CAIPSKPETGELFF. The CDR3 DNA follows: TGTGCCATCCCTTCCAAGCCCGAGACCGGGGAGCTGTTTTTT. Using reference TRBV28 and TRBJ2-2 for the parts outside the CDR3, the full variable domain is DVKVTQSSRYLVKRTGEKVFLECVQDMDHENMFWYRQDPGLGLRLIYFSYDVKMKEKGDIPEGYSVSREKKERFSLILESASTNQTSMYLCAIPSKPETGELFFGEGSRLTVL.

This clone was recorded at least ten times. This chain joins TRBV29-1 and TRBJ1-4; D remains ambiguous. V lost 6 bases, J lost 7 bases, and 18 bases lay in between. CDR3 length equals 14 residues. Germline assignment: CDR1 SQVTM and CDR2 ANQGSEA. The CDR3 bases are TGCAGCGTCGCTACCCGGGTGCCCATTGAAAAACTGTTTTTT. It codes for CSVATRVPIEKLFF.

This clone appeared many times. The chain employs TRBV28 and TRBJ2-7; no firm D call. Germline CDR1 MDHEN, CDR2 SYDVKM. The CDR3 loop spans 14 amino acids. Trimming left V 3 bases short and J 5 bases short, with 14 bases between. The CDR3 coding sequence is TGTGCCAGCAGTTTGTGGCAGGTGGGCGACGAGCAGTACTTC. Protein: CASSLWQVGDEQYF.

This clone was seen many times. This chain links TRBV5-4 with TRBJ1-1; D unclear. This CDR3 contains 11 residues. Trimming removed 0 bases at V and 7 bases at J, with 4 bases between. CDR1 and CDR2 from the germline V gene are SGHNT and YYREEE (reference sequence). The CDR3 sequence is CASSLDGEAFF. CDR3 DNA: TGTGCCAGCAGCTTGGACGGTGAAGCTTTCTTT.

This clone was seen many times. This sequence joins TRBV5-6 and TRBJ2-1; 11 bases are a match to TRBD2. The CDR3 runs 17 residues. CDR1 SGHDT and CDR2 YYEEEE come from the germline V gene. The junction had 4 bases not matched to a gene; V was cut back by 2 bases and J by 0 bases. The CDR3 sequence is CASSFGTSGSSYNEQFF. The CDR3, as DNA: TGTGCCAGCAGCTTCGGGACTAGCGGTAGCTCCTACAATGAGCAGTTCTTC.

This clone was recorded at least ten times. The chain is built from TRBV5-8 and TRBJ1-1; 7 bases are shared with TRBD1. Germline lookup yields CDR1 SGHTS and CDR2 YDEGEE. The CDR3 is made up of 18 amino acids. With 1 base clipped from V and 5 bases from J, the junction kept 17 bases outside the gene matches. CDR3 in DNA: TGTGCCAGCAGCTTGCCCGGGCTCTCCACGACAGGGCAGACTGAAGCTTTCTTT. Protein sequence: CASSLPGLSTTGQTEAFF.

This clone was recorded many times. The chain joins TRBV28 to TRBJ1-6; unclear D gene. The CDR3 length is 13 residues. CDR1 MDHEN and CDR2 SYDVKM come from the germline V gene. Trimming pared 10 bases from V and 4 bases from J, leaving 11 bases between. The CDR3 protein is CAINPGYNSPLHF. DNA for the CDR3: TGTGCCATCAACCCGGGATATAATTCACCCCTCCACTTT.

This clone was observed many times. The J gene is TRBJ1-2, the V gene TRBV9, with TRBD1 matching over 7 bases. Trimming took 4 bases from V and 5 from J; bases not matched to a gene: 11. Germline V gene lookup returns CDR1 SGDLS and CDR2 YYNGEE. The CDR3 sequence is 15 residues long. This CDR3 reads CASSSLRTGGYGYTF. CDR3 nucleotide sequence: TGTGCCAGCAGCTCACTGCGGACAGGAGGGTATGGCTACACCTTC.

There are many counts of this clone. The junction differs from germline at one of its ends, possibly a read error. The J gene is TRBJ1-1, the V gene TRBV19, with 10 bases matching TRBD1. This CDR3 has 17 amino acids. Looked up from germline, CDR1 is LNHDA and CDR2 is SQIVND (reference sequence). CDR3 sequence reads: CASRIDRGLSMNTEAFF. CDR3 in DNA: TGTGCCAGTAGAATAGACAGGGGGCTCTCCATGAACACTGAAGCTTTCTTT.

This clone was seen at least ten times. In nucleotides, the CDR3 is TGTGCCTCCCGTGGGGGGTATAATTCACCCCTCCACTTT. Translating it yields CASRGGYNSPLHF. V and J are TRBV19 and TRBJ1-6; D perhaps matches TRBD1 (5 bases). Looked up from germline, CDR1 is LNHDA and CDR2 is SQIVND (reference sequence). V shed 11 bases and J shed 4 bases, with 12 bases lying between them. This CDR3 has 13 residues.

This clone was recorded many times. The chain has TRBV4-3 and TRBJ2-7, with a tentative D call TRBD1 (6 bases). The germline CDR1 and CDR2 sequences are LGHNA and YSLEER. V lost 3 bases and J 3 bases, leaving 15 bases between the germline ends. The CDR3 is 15 residues long. Here the CDR3 DNA reads TGCGCCAGCAGCCAGATGGACAGCCCAATCTACGAGCAGTACTTC. Its protein is CASSQMDSPIYEQYF.

This clone was observed many times. The chain joins TRBV6-5 to TRBJ1-1; 8 positions agree with TRBD1. The germline V gene has CDR1 MNHEY and CDR2 SVGAGI. V shed 6 bases and J 1 base; nucleotides not matched to a gene: 4. This CDR3 contains 14 residues. This CDR3 reads CASRTGAKNTEAFF. CDR3 coding DNA: TGTGCCAGCAGGACAGGGGCGAAGAACACTGAAGCTTTCTTT.